This T cell receptor (beta chain) was retrieved from a study of blood T cell repertoires in COVID-19. Study as a whole: Spain, Italy and the United States supplied samples that represented acute and convalescent COVID-19. T cells, B-cell-depleted T cells, or PBMCs supplied cDNA or gDNA.

In the original workflow: Quantification of nucleated cells was approximated via reference gene primer amplification. Data came from immunoSEQ multiplex PCR; TCRdb stores just in-frame clones and leaves some out. V and J calls and clone size are given by that table; D and trimming were obtained from the DNA. The table lists approximately 100,000 clones, 84% of them singletons, with about 12% in the top ten. Germline V gives CDR1 LNHDA, CDR2 SQIVND (reference sequence). V was trimmed by 7 bases and J by 1 base, leaving 16 bases between them. This CDR3 is built from 15 residues. The rearrangement uses TRBV19 and TRBJ1-1, with D perhaps TRBD1 (5 bases). This TCR was recovered from a human donor in a cohort sampled during active COVID-19. Sequenced sample: peripheral blood. The CDR3 sequence: CASTRGSNKNTEAFF. The DNA of the CDR3 is TGTGCCAGTACCCGGGGGTCTAACAAGAACACTGAAGCTTTCTTT.